Following are 14 T cell receptor beta chains from one sample sequenced in a study of T-cell memory formation after mild COVID-19. One entry per CDR3 protein, called by TCRdb with MiXCR from the 5' RACE reads. The table lists 120,000 or so distinct CDR3 sequences, 16% of them singletons, with about 14% in the top ten. Material for sequencing was PBMCs or a T cell subset sorted from them (not recorded which). The receptors come from an adult woman who had mild COVID-19 (a few samples of this study predate the infection). Cell type and time point are not known.

This clonotype was recorded a few times. The chain couples TRBV6-2 or TRBV6-3 to TRBJ2-7; a possible D gene is TRBD1 (8 bases). From germline, CDR1 is MNHEY and CDR2 SVGEGT. V lost 5 bases, J lost 3 bases, and 14 bases lay in between. The CDR3 is 14 amino acids. CDR3 protein: CASSERDRYYEQYF. The CDR3 DNA reads as TGTGCCAGCAGTGAGCGGGACAGGTACTACGAGCAGTACTTC.

J is TRBJ2-1 and V is TRBV6-2 or TRBV6-3; TRBD2 matches at 11 bases. Germline loops: CDR1 MNHEY, CDR2 SVGEGT. The CDR3 is 15 amino acids. Trimming cost V 6 bases and J 9 bases; bases outside gene matches: 10. The CDR3 spells CASRLSSGRMFEQFF. CDR3 in DNA: TGTGCCAGCAGGCTATCTAGCGGGAGGATGTTTGAGCAGTTCTTC.

This clonotype showed up just a few times. CDR3 sequence reads: CASRRQNRGSYNEQFF. The CDR3 coding sequence is TGTGCCAGCAGAAGACAGAATCGAGGCTCCTACAATGAGCAGTTCTTC. The V and J genes are TRBV12-3 or TRBV12-4 and TRBJ2-1; D perhaps matches TRBD1 (5 bases). The V end lost 6 bases, the J end lost 0 bases, and 15 bases lay between the germline ends. The CDR3 spans 16 residues.

This clonotype appeared a few times. The V gene is TRBV12-3 or TRBV12-4, the J gene TRBJ1-1; D not certain. The germline V and J ends were trimmed by 1 base and 0 bases, with 6 bases remaining between them. The CDR3 extends over 14 amino acids. CDR3 region: CASSLEGLNTEAFF. Here the CDR3 DNA reads TGTGCCAGCAGTTTAGAAGGGTTGAACACTGAAGCTTTCTTT.

Concerning this clonotype itself: This may stem from a read error, because a much larger clone lies one nucleotide away. V is TRBV12-3 or TRBV12-4 and J is TRBJ2-7, with TRBD2 as a possible D gene (6 bases). The CDR3 runs to 15 residues. V was clipped by 9 bases and J by 2 bases, with 20 bases between them. DNA of the CDR3: TGTGCCAGAAGCCCCGGGGGTGAGCTACCCTACGAGCAGTACTTC. Its translation: CARSPGGELPYEQYF.

For the CDR3, the DNA is TGTGCCAGCAGCGCCGGCTCGCGGGTCACCCACGAGCAGTACTTC. It yields the protein CASSAGSRVTHEQYF. The chain employs TRBV27 and TRBJ2-7; maybe TRBD2 (5 bases). Germline V gene data show CDR1 as MNHEY and CDR2 as SMNVEV (reference sequence). Trimming pared 6 bases from V and 5 bases from J, leaving 20 bases between. The CDR3 is 15 residues long.

This clonotype was picked up a small number of times. The chain has TRBV12-3 or TRBV12-4 and TRBJ2-3; TRBD1 agrees at 10 bases. The trim removed 7 bases at V and 7 bases at J, leaving 14 bases unmatched. The CDR3 consists of 16 residues. CDR3 DNA: TGTGCCAGCACCCCTAGGTGGGGGACAGGGGATCATACGCAGTATTTT. Its translation is CASTPRWGTGDHTQYF.

The chain carries TRBV29-1 and TRBJ2-7, with 7 nucleotides matching TRBD1. The V and J ends lost 6 bases and 7 bases, in that order; junction bases with no gene match: 12. Germline CDR1 and CDR2: SQVTM and ANQGSEA. The CDR3 is made up of 13 amino acids. The CDR3 coding sequence is TGCAGCGTCGGACAGGCCTCCCCGTGGGAGCAGTACTTC. Residues: CSVGQASPWEQYF.

This clonotype has only a few counts. The rearrangement joins TRBV6-2 or TRBV6-3 to TRBJ1-5; 9 bases agree with TRBD1. The V and J ends lost 3 bases and 6 bases, in that order; junction bases with no gene match: 3. Per the germline V gene, CDR1 is MNHEY and CDR2 is SVGEGT. This CDR3 is built from 14 residues. The CDR3 here is CASSYGTGTQPQHF. CDR3 sequence (DNA): TGTGCCAGCAGTTATGGGACAGGGACTCAGCCCCAGCATTTT.

This rearrangement joins TRBV12-3 or TRBV12-4 to TRBJ2-3; 7 bases are shared with TRBD2. The CDR3 is made up of 15 amino acids. V lost 4 bases, J lost 1 base, and 5 bases stayed unmatched. The CDR3 is CASSYTGGGTDTQYF. CDR3 bases: TGTGCCAGCAGTTACACGGGAGGTGGCACAGATACGCAGTATTTT.

This clonotype came up many times. The V gene is TRBV20-1, the J gene TRBJ2-7; 10 bases match TRBD1. V trimming: 4 bases; J trimming: 11 bases; junction bases outside the gene matches: 11. CDR3 size: 13 residues. CDR1 is DFQATT and CDR2 is SNEGSKA in the germline V gene (reference sequence). DNA of the CDR3: TGCAGTGCTACGACAGGGGGCCCTGAGGAGGAGTACTTC. It codes for CSATTGGPEEEYF.

This clonotype was observed a few times. The chain combines TRBV7-3 with TRBJ1-2, with TRBD1 identical over 8 bases. CDR1 SGHTA and CDR2 FQGTGA come from the germline V gene. V lost 6 bases to trimming and J lost 3 bases; unmatched junction nucleotides: 6. The CDR3 extends over 14 amino acids. CDR3 sequence: CASRPGGADYGYTF. The CDR3 nucleotides read TGTGCCAGCAGACCAGGGGGCGCGGACTATGGCTACACCTTC.

The chain couples TRBV6-2 or TRBV6-3 to TRBJ2-7; 14 bases are a match to TRBD2. Germline CDR1 MNHEY, CDR2 SVGEGT. V shed 3 bases, J shed 5 bases, and the junction held 3 bases outside the gene matches. This CDR3 comprises 15 residues. CDR3 DNA sequence: TGTGCCAGCAGTTATTCGACTAGCGGGAGGGACGAGCAGTACTTC. Translating it yields CASSYSTSGRDEQYF.

This chain joins TRBV19 and TRBJ1-2; D gene uncertain. Germline lookup yields CDR1 LNHDA and CDR2 SQIVND (reference sequence). CDR3 length: 11 residues. V was pared by 7 bases and J by 7 bases, with 10 bases between. The CDR3 DNA reads TGTGCCAGTATTTTCCTCGGTGGCTACACCTTC. It specifies CASIFLGGYTF.